These 16 T cell receptor beta chains were all obtained from the same sample, sequenced in a study of blood T cell repertoires in COVID-19. The method was immunoSEQ multiplex PCR; TCRdb's version includes in-frame clones alone and lacks a portion of them. Here the sample spans around 230,000 clones, around 80% being singletons. Material: peripheral blood. The receptors were sampled from a man aged 40-49 years with acute or convalescent COVID-19.

Details on this clone: Other DNA sequences in this specimen translate into the identical CDR3. The J gene is TRBJ1-2, the V gene TRBV19, with 7 bases lining up with TRBD1. From germline, CDR1 is LNHDA and CDR2 SQIVND (reference sequence). J lost 3 bases, V lost 3 bases, and 1 base had no gene match. This CDR3 is 13 amino acids long. DNA of the CDR3: TGTGCCAGTAGTATCGACAGGGACTATGGCTACACCTTC. Residues: CASSIDRDYGYTF.

CDR3 in amino acids: CASSEGQWYGYTF. The CDR3 DNA reads TGTGCCAGCAGCGAGGGACAGTGGTATGGCTACACCTTC. The rearrangement links TRBV5-6 to TRBJ1-2; 7 positions match TRBD1. V gave up 4 bases and J gave up 5 bases; unmatched junction bases: 5. CDR1 SGHDT and CDR2 YYEEEE come from the germline V gene. The CDR3 sequence is 13 residues long.

The chain couples TRBV7-3 to TRBJ2-1; 9 bases fit TRBD2. The germline CDR1 and CDR2 sequences are SGHTA and FQGTGA. The ends lost 2 bases at V and 3 bases at J; junction bases unmatched: 2. This CDR3 spans 15 amino acids. CDR3 DNA: TGTGCCAGCAGCTTACTAGCGGGGAACTACAATGAGCAGTTCTTC. Protein product: CASSLLAGNYNEQFF. Full variable domain (rest looked up from reference TRBV7-3 and TRBJ2-1): GAGVSQTPSNKVTEKGKYVELRCDPISGHTALYWYRQSLGQGPEFLIYFQGTGAADDSGLPNDRFFAVRPEGSVSTLKIQRTERGDSAVYLCASSLLAGNYNEQFFGPGTRLTVL.

The chain links TRBV4-1 to TRBJ1-2, with a weak D call TRBD1 (5 bases). The V end lost 6 bases, the J end lost 4 bases, and 15 bases lay between the germline ends. CDR1 and CDR2 (germline): MGHRA, YSYEKL. The CDR3 totals 14 residues. CDR3 sequence (DNA): TGCGCCAGCAGGGCGGGGACGGACTTCTATGGCTACACCTTC. Translated, it gives CASRAGTDFYGYTF.

The chain employs TRBV4-2 and TRBJ1-2; D unclear. V dropped 0 bases and J dropped 7 bases, with 12 bases sitting between them. The CDR3 has 14 residues. Germline V CDR1 and CDR2: LGHNA, YNFKEQ. The CDR3 region has the DNA TGTGCCAGCAGCCAAGATACGCAGGATGGTGGCTACACCTTC. Its protein is CASSQDTQDGGYTF.

The V gene is TRBV7-2, the J gene TRBJ1-4; 8 bases are a match to TRBD1. Losses at the gene ends were 5 bases for V and 7 bases for J; bases not matched to a gene: 9. Per the germline V gene, CDR1 is SGHTA and CDR2 is FQGNSA. The CDR3 consists of 15 residues. This CDR3 reads CASSIGQGGGEKLFF. The CDR3 bases are TGTGCCAGCAGCATTGGACAGGGCGGAGGTGAAAAACTGTTTTTT.

V gene TRBV6-2 or TRBV6-3 combines with J gene TRBJ1-2; no reliable D call. Trimming took off 6 bases at V and 6 bases at J, with 14 bases between the two ends. The V gene's germline CDR1 is MNHEY and CDR2 SVGEGT. The CDR3 totals 13 residues. The CDR3 sequence: CASSQPPLDGYTF. The CDR3 nucleotides are TGTGCCAGCAGCCAGCCTCCTCTGGATGGCTACACCTTC.

This rearrangement joins TRBV24-1 to TRBJ2-1, with D tentatively TRBD2 (6 bases). Trimming took 0 bases from V and 8 from J, leaving 10 bases between them. The CDR3 runs 14 residues. From germline, CDR1 is KGHDR and CDR2 SFDVKD. The CDR3 region has the DNA TGTGCCACCAGTGATTTGCGCAGGGAGGATGAGCAGTTCTTC. This sequence encodes CATSDLRREDEQFF.

This chain connects TRBV5-6 to TRBJ2-7; a possible D gene is TRBD1 (6 bases). Germline CDR1 and CDR2: SGHDT and YYEEEE. V lost 3 bases, J lost 7 bases, and 17 bases lay in between. The CDR3 covers 14 residues. CDR3 loop: CASSSNGRGTEQYF. The CDR3 bases are TGTGCCAGCAGCTCGAATGGCAGGGGAACTGAGCAGTACTTC. The whole variable domain, filled in from reference TRBV5-6 and TRBJ2-7, reads DAGVTQSPTHLIKTRGQQVTLRCSPKSGHDTVSWYQQALGQGPQFIFQYYEEEERQRGNFPDRFSGHQFPNYSSELNVNALLLGDSALYLCASSSNGRGTEQYFGPGTRLTVT.

The chain is built from TRBV7-2 and TRBJ2-1; D is possibly TRBD2 (7 bases). The CDR3 length is 16 residues. Trimming removed 3 bases at V and 3 bases at J, with 15 bases between. The V gene's germline CDR1 is SGHTA and CDR2 FQGNSA. The CDR3 loop is CASSFAGGGLYNEQFF. CDR3 DNA: TGTGCCAGCAGCTTCGCGGGCGGGGGCCTCTACAATGAGCAGTTCTTC.

V usage is TRBV7-8 and J usage is TRBJ2-5, with 12 bases that match TRBD1. Germline V CDR1 and CDR2: SGHVS, FQNEAQ. The trim removed 5 bases at V and 4 bases at J, leaving 8 bases unmatched. CDR3 length: 16 residues. The CDR3 here is CASSRRDRGRGETQYF. The CDR3 nucleotides are TGTGCCAGCAGCCGCCGGGACAGGGGGCGCGGAGAGACCCAGTACTTC. The complete variable domain, with remaining parts taken from reference TRBV7-8 and TRBJ2-5, reads GAGVSQSPRYKVAKRGQDVALRCDPISGHVSLFWYQQALGQGPEFLTYFQNEAQLDKSGLPSDRFFAERPEGSVSTLKIQRTQQEDSAVYLCASSRRDRGRGETQYFGPGTRLLVL.

The V gene is TRBV7-9, the J gene TRBJ2-7, with D possibly being TRBD1 (6 bases). V was clipped by 3 bases and J by 2 bases, with 14 bases between them. Germline CDR1 reads SEHNR; CDR2 reads FQNEAQ (reference sequence). The CDR3 is 15 residues long. CDR3 DNA: TGTGCCAGCAGCTTTTCGACAGGCGCAACCTACGAGCAGTACTTC. It codes for CASSFSTGATYEQYF.

This clone has just a few counts. This sequence joins TRBV9 and TRBJ1-1; D is possibly TRBD1 (6 bases). CDR3 size: 16 residues. The germline gives CDR1 SGDLS, CDR2 YYNGEE. The V and J ends lost 3 bases and 3 bases respectively, with 18 bases between them. The CDR3 spells CASSAGHQGWDTEAFF. The DNA for the CDR3 is TGTGCCAGCAGCGCGGGACATCAAGGTTGGGACACTGAAGCTTTCTTT.

The V call is TRBV15, the J call TRBJ2-7; a weak D match, TRBD2 (6 bases). The CDR3 is 14 residues long. Germline V lookup: CDR1 LNHNV, CDR2 YYDKDF (reference sequence). Between the trimmed V and J ends, which lost 0 bases and 3 bases, there was a span of 9 bases. CDR3 DNA: TGTGCCACCAGCAGAGATCTGGGGGGCTACGAGCAGTACTTC. This gives the protein CATSRDLGGYEQYF.

The chain links TRBV2 to TRBJ2-1; TRBD2 matches 11 bases. V was clipped by 3 bases and J by 8 bases; unmatched bases: 6. Per the germline V gene, CDR1 is SNHLY and CDR2 is FYNNEI. The CDR3 covers 15 residues. CDR3 sequence reads: CASSERLAGGDEQFF. The CDR3 DNA is TGTGCCAGCAGTGAGAGGCTAGCGGGAGGTGATGAGCAGTTCTTC.

The rearrangement joins TRBV13 to TRBJ2-2; 13 nucleotides align to TRBD2. CDR3 length: 16 residues. Germline lookup yields CDR1 PRHDT and CDR2 FYEKMQ (reference sequence). V gave up 2 bases and J gave up 7 bases; unmatched junction bases: 4. The CDR3 protein is CASSLRTSGSNGELFF. CDR3 in DNA: TGTGCCAGCAGCTTAAGGACTAGCGGGAGTAACGGGGAGCTGTTTTTT.